The next 18 T cell receptor beta chains were all read from a single sample in a study of cytomegalovirus exposure and HLA in healthy donors. The PCR used 60 Vbeta and 13 Jbeta primers. Assay: immunoSEQ multiplex PCR; the TCRdb copy retains only in-frame clones and omits some. The sample records roughly 190,000 clones, around 81% being singletons. What was sequenced was PBMCs. These receptors originate from a woman in her forties or fifties in good health and CMV-seropositive.

The chain employs TRBV7-2 and TRBJ1-2, with a tentative D call TRBD1 (6 bases). The length of the CDR3 is 15 residues. Germline V CDR1 and CDR2: SGHTA, FQGNSA. Trimming pared 2 bases from V and 4 bases from J, leaving 14 bases between. CDR3 nucleotides: TGTGCCAGCAGCTTATCCGGGACAATTAGCTATGGCTACACCTTC. Protein sequence: CASSLSGTISYGYTF.

This chain connects TRBV4-1 to TRBJ2-7; 8 positions match TRBD2. This CDR3 is built from 15 residues. From germline, CDR1 is MGHRA and CDR2 YSYEKL. V was clipped by 3 bases and J by 6 bases; unmatched bases: 10. The CDR3 DNA reads as TGCGCCAGCAGCCAGGGCCGGGGACTAGAGCGCGAGCAGTACTTC. It specifies CASSQGRGLEREQYF.

V gene TRBV5-1 combines with J gene TRBJ2-7; D is unclear. The CDR3 is made up of 13 amino acids. Deletions cut 1 base from V and 2 bases from J, with 7 bases between. Germline V lookup: CDR1 SGHRS, CDR2 YFSETQ. This CDR3 reads CASSLNNAYEQYF. CDR3 bases: TGCGCCAGCAGCTTGAACAATGCCTACGAGCAGTACTTC.

The chain joins TRBV28 to TRBJ1-6; D is possibly TRBD1 (6 bases). Looked up from germline, CDR1 is MDHEN and CDR2 is SYDVKM. V was clipped by 6 bases and J by 4 bases, with 16 bases between them. CDR3 size: 16 residues. The CDR3 loop reads CASSRGGGGYNSPLHF. The DNA for the CDR3 is TGTGCCAGCAGCCGCGGGGGCGGGGGATATAATTCACCCCTCCACTTT.

The chain recombines TRBV27 with TRBJ1-4; D unresolved. CDR1 is MNHEY, CDR2 SMNVEV, per germline (reference sequence). The CDR3 length is 13 residues. Trimming shortened V by 1 base and J by 5 bases, and 5 bases separated the two germline ends. The CDR3 spells CASSLLQNEKLFF. The DNA of the CDR3 is TGTGCCAGCAGTTTATTACAGAATGAAAAACTGTTTTTT.

This clone showed up just once. The gene calls are TRBV11-2 and TRBJ2-7, with TRBD1 matching 8 bases. The CDR3 covers 13 residues. The V segment lost 1 base and the J segment 9 bases; nucleotides outside the gene matches: 5. Germline assignment: CDR1 SGHAT and CDR2 FQNNGV. The CDR3 loop reads CASSLGQGIVQYF. CDR3 coding DNA: TGTGCCAGCAGCTTAGGACAGGGGATAGTGCAGTACTTC.

The rearrangement links TRBV7-3 to TRBJ2-2; D is perhaps TRBD1 (5 bases). Germline V gives CDR1 SGHTA, CDR2 FQGTGA. V lost 6 bases and J 1 base, leaving 9 bases between the germline ends. The CDR3 consists of 14 residues. CDR3 region: CASSPRVNTGELFF. Written as DNA, the CDR3 is TGTGCCAGCAGTCCCAGGGTGAACACCGGGGAGCTGTTTTTT. The whole variable domain, remainder taken from reference TRBV7-3 and TRBJ2-2, is GAGVSQTPSNKVTEKGKYVELRCDPISGHTALYWYRQSLGQGPEFLIYFQGTGAADDSGLPNDRFFAVRPEGSVSTLKIQRTERGDSAVYLCASSPRVNTGELFFGEGSRLTVL.

The V call is TRBV7-2, the J call TRBJ2-3; 9 nucleotides align to TRBD2. CDR1 is SGHTA and CDR2 is FQGNSA in the germline V gene. V was pared by 4 bases and J by 6 bases, with 8 bases of the junction left unmatched. The CDR3 totals 15 residues. CDR3 nucleotide sequence: TGTGCCAGCAGCTCGAGCGGGGGGAGGGGGGATACGCAGTATTTT. It yields the protein CASSSSGGRGDTQYF.

This clone was observed once. This chain connects TRBV20-1 to TRBJ1-3; D gene unclear. Trimming stripped 8 bases from V and 5 bases from J, with 10 bases between. CDR3 length: 11 residues. Looked up from germline, CDR1 is DFQATT and CDR2 is SNEGSKA (reference sequence). The CDR3, as DNA: TGCAGTCCCAGAAAAAGAAACACCATATATTTT. Protein product: CSPRKRNTIYF.

The sample holds a few counts of this clone. The gene calls are TRBV6-6 and TRBJ1-2, with 8 bases lining up with TRBD1. Germline V gene sequence: CDR1 MNHNY, CDR2 SVGAGI (reference sequence). This CDR3 has 13 residues. V lost 8 bases and J lost 4; bases outside the gene matches: 6. The CDR3 loop reads CASGRTGIYGYTF. As DNA, the CDR3 is TGTGCCAGCGGAAGGACAGGGATCTATGGCTACACCTTC.

V and J are TRBV6-6 and TRBJ1-2; D is unresolved. V was trimmed by 8 bases and J by 4 bases, leaving 17 bases between them. Per the germline V gene, CDR1 is MNHNY and CDR2 is SVGAGI (reference sequence). The CDR3 totals 14 residues. The CDR3 reads CASLKTDTTYGYTF. As DNA, the CDR3 is TGTGCCAGCTTAAAGACGGATACTACCTATGGCTACACCTTC.

The chain couples TRBV7-8 to TRBJ1-5, with TRBD1 identical over 7 bases. V lost 5 bases and J lost 3; bases outside the gene matches: 7. Germline V gene lookup returns CDR1 SGHVS and CDR2 FQNEAQ. The CDR3 contains 15 residues. The CDR3: CASSLGGTANQPQHF. The CDR3 coding sequence is TGTGCCAGCAGCCTCGGTGGGACAGCCAATCAGCCCCAGCATTTT.

The CDR3 sequence: CASNPLGTSGGNTGELFF. CDR3 DNA: TGCGCCAGCAACCCACTTGGTACTAGCGGGGGAAACACCGGGGAGCTGTTTTTT. The rearrangement uses TRBV4-1 and TRBJ2-2; 11 bases align to TRBD2. Per germline, CDR1 MGHRA and CDR2 YSYEKL. The CDR3 is made up of 18 amino acids. With 7 bases clipped from V and 2 bases from J, the junction kept 12 bases outside the gene matches.

This clone is a singleton in its sample. CDR3: CASSVEAGGRMNTEAFF. The CDR3 DNA follows: TGTGCCAGCAGCGTAGAGGCAGGGGGAAGGATGAACACTGAAGCTTTCTTT. This chain joins TRBV9 and TRBJ1-1; 7 bases line up with TRBD1. Trimming at V came to 0 bases and at J to 0 bases, leaving 8 bases not matched to a gene. Germline CDR1 SGDLS, CDR2 YYNGEE. This CDR3 contains 17 residues. The entire variable domain, with the rest obtained from reference TRBV9 and TRBJ1-1, is as follows: DSGVTQTPKHLITATGQRVTLRCSPRSGDLSVYWYQQSLDQGLQFLIQYYNGEERAKGNILERFSAQQFPDLHSELNLSSLELGDSALYFCASSVEAGGRMNTEAFFGQGTRLTVV.

The rearrangement links TRBV4-3 to TRBJ2-6; D call uncertain. Germline values: CDR1 LGHNA, CDR2 YSLEER. V was clipped by 0 bases and J by 1 base, with 7 bases between them. This CDR3 has 16 amino acids. CDR3 sequence reads: CASSQDVGSGANVLTF. CDR3 in DNA: TGCGCCAGCAGCCAAGATGTCGGGTCTGGGGCCAACGTCCTGACTTTC.

This clone was detected once. The rearrangement uses TRBV2 and TRBJ1-1, with TRBD1 matching 7 bases. The CDR3 totals 14 residues. The V gene end was trimmed by 3 bases and the J gene end by 3 bases; junction bases not matched to a gene: 4. Germline assignment: CDR1 SNHLY and CDR2 FYNNEI. CDR3 sequence reads: CASSEMQGDTEAFF. CDR3 coding DNA: TGTGCCAGCAGTGAGATGCAGGGGGACACTGAAGCTTTCTTT.

This clone turned up a few times. The chain couples TRBV4-3 to TRBJ1-6; unclear D gene. V was trimmed by 0 bases and J by 10 bases, leaving 7 bases between them. The length of the CDR3 is 13 residues. Germline values: CDR1 LGHNA, CDR2 YSLEER. The CDR3 nucleotides are TGCGCCAGCAGCCAAGAACGCGAATCACCCCTCCACTTT. This encodes CASSQERESPLHF.

The rearrangement links TRBV19 to TRBJ1-5, with unresolved D. V was shortened by 4 bases and J by 1 base, with 11 bases between the two germline ends. In germline, CDR1 is LNHDA, CDR2 SQIVND (reference sequence). The CDR3 sequence is 15 residues long. The CDR3 region has the DNA TGTGCCAGTAGTAACCAAGCGGGGAGCAATCAGCCCCAGCATTTT. Its protein product is CASSNQAGSNQPQHF.